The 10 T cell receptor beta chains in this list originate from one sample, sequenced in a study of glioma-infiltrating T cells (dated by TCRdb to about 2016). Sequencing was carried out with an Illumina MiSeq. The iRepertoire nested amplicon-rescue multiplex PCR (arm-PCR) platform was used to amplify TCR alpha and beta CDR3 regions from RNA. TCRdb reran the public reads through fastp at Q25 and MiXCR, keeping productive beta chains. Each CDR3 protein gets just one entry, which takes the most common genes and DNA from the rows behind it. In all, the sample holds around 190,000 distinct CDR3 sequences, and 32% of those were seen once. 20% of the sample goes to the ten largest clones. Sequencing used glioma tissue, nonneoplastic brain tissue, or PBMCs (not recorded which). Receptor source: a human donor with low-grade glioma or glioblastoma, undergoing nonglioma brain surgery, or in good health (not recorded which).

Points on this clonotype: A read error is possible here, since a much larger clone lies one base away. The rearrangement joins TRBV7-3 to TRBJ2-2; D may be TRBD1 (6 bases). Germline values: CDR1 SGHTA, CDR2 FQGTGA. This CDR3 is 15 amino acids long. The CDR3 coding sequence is TGTGCCAGCAGCTTATACGGACAGAACAACGGGGAGCTGTTTTTT. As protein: CASSLYGQNNGELFF.

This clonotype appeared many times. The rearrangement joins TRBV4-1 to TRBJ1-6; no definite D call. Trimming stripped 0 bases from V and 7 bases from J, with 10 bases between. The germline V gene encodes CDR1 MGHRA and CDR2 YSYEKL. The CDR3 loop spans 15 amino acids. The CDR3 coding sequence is TGCGCCAGCAGCCAAGAATTTACAGCAAATTCACCCCTCCACTTT. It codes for CASSQEFTANSPLHF.

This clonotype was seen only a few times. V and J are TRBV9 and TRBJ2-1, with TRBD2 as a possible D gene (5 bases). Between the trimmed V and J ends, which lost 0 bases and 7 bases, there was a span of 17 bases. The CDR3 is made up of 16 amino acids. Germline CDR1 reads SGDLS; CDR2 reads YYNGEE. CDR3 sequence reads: CASSVGRTGGPNEQFF. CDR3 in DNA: TGTGCCAGCAGCGTAGGACGGACTGGTGGACCGAATGAGCAGTTCTTC.

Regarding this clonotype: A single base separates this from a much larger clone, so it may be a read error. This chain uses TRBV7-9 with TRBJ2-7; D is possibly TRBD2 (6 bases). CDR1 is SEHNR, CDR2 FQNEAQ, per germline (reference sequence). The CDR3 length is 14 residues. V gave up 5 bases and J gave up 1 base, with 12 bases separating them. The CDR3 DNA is TGTGCCAGCAGCGGACGGGACTGTTCCTACGAGCAGTACTTC. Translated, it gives CASSGRDCSYEQYF. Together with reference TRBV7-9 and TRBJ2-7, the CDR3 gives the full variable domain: DTGVSQNPRHKITKRGQNVTFRCDPISEHNRLYWYRQTLGQGPEFLTYFQNEAQLEKSRLLSDRFSAERPKGSFSTLEIQRTEQGDSAMYLCASSGRDCSYEQYFGPGTRLTVT.

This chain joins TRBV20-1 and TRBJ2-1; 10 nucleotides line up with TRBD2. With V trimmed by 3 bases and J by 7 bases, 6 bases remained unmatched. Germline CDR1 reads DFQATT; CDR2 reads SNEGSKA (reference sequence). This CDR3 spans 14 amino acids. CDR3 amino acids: CSARPSGSKNEQFF. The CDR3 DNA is TGCAGTGCTAGGCCTAGCGGGAGTAAAAATGAGCAGTTCTTC.

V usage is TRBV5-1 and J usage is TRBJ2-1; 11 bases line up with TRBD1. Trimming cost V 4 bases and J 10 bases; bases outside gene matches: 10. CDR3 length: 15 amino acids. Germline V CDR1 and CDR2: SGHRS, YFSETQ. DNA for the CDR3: TGCGCCAGCAGCCGCCGGGACAGGGGGTCCTACGAGCAGTTCTTC. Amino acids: CASSRRDRGSYEQFF.

CDR3 region: CASSQDSQDVQGTYEQYF. The DNA for the CDR3 is TGCGCCAGCAGCCAAGATTCCCAGGACGTACAGGGGACCTACGAGCAGTACTTC. The rearrangement uses TRBV4-3 and TRBJ2-7, with 7 nucleotides matching TRBD1. The V and J ends lost 0 bases and 2 bases, in that order; junction bases with no gene match: 13. The CDR3 is 18 amino acids. CDR1 and CDR2 (germline): LGHNA, YSLEER.

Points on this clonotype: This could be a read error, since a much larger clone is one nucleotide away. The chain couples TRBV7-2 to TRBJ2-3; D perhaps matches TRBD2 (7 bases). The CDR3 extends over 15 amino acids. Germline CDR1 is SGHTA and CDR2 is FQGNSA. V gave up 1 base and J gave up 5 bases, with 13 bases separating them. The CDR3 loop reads CASSLVSGGKDTQYF. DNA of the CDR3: TGTGCCAGCAGCTTAGTTTCGGGGGGCAAAGATACGCAGTATTTT.

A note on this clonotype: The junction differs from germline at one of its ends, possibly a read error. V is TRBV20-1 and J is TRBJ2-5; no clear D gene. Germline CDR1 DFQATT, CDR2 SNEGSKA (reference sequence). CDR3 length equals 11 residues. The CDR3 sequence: CSVVAQETQYF. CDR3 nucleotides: TGCAGTGTAGTGGCGCAAGAGACCCAATACTTC.

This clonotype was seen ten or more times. The CDR3 reads CASSHSVTDTQYF. DNA for the CDR3: TGTGCCAGCAGCCACTCAGTCACAGATACGCAGTATTTT. V and J are TRBV3-1 and TRBJ2-3; D gene unclear. Trimming shortened V by 3 bases and J by 2 bases, and 6 bases separated the two germline ends. The CDR3 runs 13 residues. Germline assignment: CDR1 LGHDT and CDR2 YNNKEL (reference sequence).